These 32 T cell receptor beta chains were sequenced from one sample in a study of T cells in Graves' hyperthyroidism and ophthalmopathy. Amplification of TCR beta CDR3 regions was performed using RNA transcripts as template. RT-PCR in the first round (using the HTBI primer set) targeted the TCR CDR3. Using its own MiXCR run on the multiplex PCR reads, TCRdb lists one record per CDR3 protein. This table has 460,000 or so distinct CDR3 sequences, around 15% appearing once. The sequenced sample was blood. The receptors were gathered from a woman aged 18-35 years with Graves' hyperthyroidism.

This clonotype was recorded at least ten times. The chain links TRBV12-3 or TRBV12-4 to TRBJ2-7; TRBD2 matches at 13 bases. Losses at the gene ends were 6 bases for V and 4 bases for J; bases not matched to a gene: 3. This CDR3 is built from 14 residues. CDR3 region: CASRWTSGSYEQYF. The CDR3 region has the DNA TGTGCCAGCAGGTGGACTAGCGGGAGTTACGAGCAGTACTTC.

This clonotype was counted many times. V gene TRBV27 combines with J gene TRBJ1-1; D perhaps matches TRBD1 (5 bases). CDR1 is MNHEY and CDR2 is SMNVEV in the germline V gene (reference sequence). The length of the CDR3 is 17 residues. V was trimmed by 5 bases and J by 1 base, leaving 20 bases between them. Here the CDR3 reads CASSAPGAGRENTEAFF. The CDR3 region has the DNA TGTGCCAGCAGTGCTCCCGGGGCAGGGAGGGAGAACACTGAAGCTTTCTTT.

This clonotype was counted only a few times. This chain connects TRBV5-1 to TRBJ2-3; D remains unclear. This CDR3 contains 14 residues. From germline, CDR1 is SGHRS and CDR2 YFSETQ. The germline V and J ends were trimmed by 0 bases and 0 bases, with 5 bases remaining between them. The CDR3 protein is CASSLVISTDTQYF. CDR3 nucleotides: TGCGCCAGCAGCTTGGTTATCAGCACAGATACGCAGTATTTT.

This chain links TRBV4-1 with TRBJ2-1; a possible D gene is TRBD2 (5 bases). Germline CDR1 reads MGHRA; CDR2 reads YSYEKL. The V and J ends lost 4 bases and 3 bases respectively, with 19 bases between them. The CDR3 has 17 amino acids. In nucleotides, the CDR3 is TGCGCCAGCAGCCCCGTCCCCGCAGGAGGCGACTACAATGAGCAGTTCTTC. Translating gives CASSPVPAGGDYNEQFF.

The rearrangement uses TRBV30 and TRBJ1-6; TRBD1 matches at 7 bases. This CDR3 region has 14 residues. Germline loops: CDR1 GTSNPN, CDR2 SVGIG (reference sequence). V gave up 7 bases and J gave up 6 bases; unmatched junction bases: 9. As DNA, the CDR3 is TGTGCCTCCAGGACAGGTCTTGGTAATTCACCCCTCCACTTT. This codes for CASRTGLGNSPLHF.

This chain links TRBV11-1 with TRBJ2-3; 9 positions agree with TRBD2. CDR3 length: 14 residues. V was pared by 5 bases and J by 6 bases, with 6 bases of the junction left unmatched. The V gene's germline CDR1 is SGHAT and CDR2 FQDESV (reference sequence). Here the CDR3 reads CASSALGTSDTQYF. Written as DNA, the CDR3 is TGTGCCAGCAGCGCCCTCGGGACTAGCGATACGCAGTATTTT.

Many counts were recorded for this clonotype. The gene calls are TRBV11-2 and TRBJ2-1; 10 bases are a match to TRBD2. In germline, CDR1 is SGHAT, CDR2 FQNNGV. The CDR3 runs to 17 residues. Trimming cost V 3 bases and J 6 bases; bases outside gene matches: 11. The DNA of the CDR3 is TGTGCCAGCAGCTTGGGTCCCCGACTAGCGGGCTCCAATGAGCAGTTCTTC. Residues: CASSLGPRLAGSNEQFF.

Many counts were recorded for this clonotype. The chain recombines TRBV18 with TRBJ1-4; 7 bases map to TRBD1. From germline, CDR1 is KGHSH and CDR2 LQKENI. J lost 3 bases, V lost 5 bases, and 9 bases had no gene match. The CDR3 runs to 16 residues. The CDR3 region has the DNA TGTGCCAGCTCATCGAAAACAGGGGAGGCTAATGAAAAACTGTTTTTT. It codes for CASSSKTGEANEKLFF.

This clonotype was counted many times. The chain recombines TRBV5-1 with TRBJ1-1, with 9 bases that match TRBD1. The CDR3 is 13 amino acids. J was trimmed by 6 bases and V by 4 bases; bases with no gene match: 4. Germline CDR1 and CDR2: SGHRS and YFSETQ. The CDR3 DNA reads TGCGCCAGCAGCACTGGGACAGGGCCTGAAGCTTTCTTT. Its translation: CASSTGTGPEAFF.

The chain combines TRBV18 with TRBJ2-1; D remains unclear. With 3 bases removed from V and 5 bases from J, the gap between germline ends came to 14 bases. CDR3 length: 15 amino acids. Germline V lookup: CDR1 KGHSH, CDR2 LQKENI. DNA of the CDR3: TGTGCCAGCTCACCCCTCGGGCTCGCGAACAATGAGCAGTTCTTC. It yields the protein CASSPLGLANNEQFF.

At least ten counts were recorded for this clonotype. The chain links TRBV11-2 to TRBJ2-1; either TRBD1 or TRBD2 may supply D (5 bases each). Germline-derived CDR1 and CDR2 are SGHAT and FQNNGV. This CDR3 is built from 15 residues. V gave up 5 bases and J gave up 2 bases, with 13 bases separating them. This chain's CDR3 is CASSLARVAYNEQFF. The CDR3, as DNA: TGTGCCAGCAGCCTAGCCAGGGTGGCCTACAATGAGCAGTTCTTC.

This clonotype was detected only a few times. One base away lies a much larger clone, so this may be a sequencing read error. The chain recombines TRBV24-1 with TRBJ1-2; D remains unclear. The CDR3 extends over 12 amino acids. Germline CDR1 reads KGHDR; CDR2 reads SFDVKD. The CDR3 nucleotides read TGTACCACCAGTGATTACAACTATGGCTACACCTTC. Protein product: CTTSDYNYGYTF.

This clonotype was counted many times. This chain joins TRBV3-1 and TRBJ1-2; a weak D match, TRBD1 (6 bases). Trimming pared 0 bases from V and 8 bases from J, leaving 13 bases between. Germline V CDR1 and CDR2: LGHDT, YNNKEL (reference sequence). The CDR3 covers 14 residues. Here the CDR3 DNA reads TGTGCCAGCAGCCAAGATTTGGGGGCCTTAGGCTACACCTTC. It codes for CASSQDLGALGYTF.

In this sample, this clonotype turned up many times. The rearrangement links TRBV20-1 to TRBJ2-1, with 7 bases identical to TRBD2. The CDR3 spans 13 residues. CDR1 is DFQATT, CDR2 SNEGSKA, per germline (reference sequence). Trimming at V came to 6 bases and at J to 6 bases, leaving 8 bases not matched to a gene. The CDR3 here is CSATGTMGNEQFF. The CDR3 DNA is TGCAGTGCCACCGGGACTATGGGCAATGAGCAGTTCTTC.

This clonotype was seen repeatedly, ten times or more. This chain uses TRBV20-1 with TRBJ2-3; D remains unclear. The CDR3 sequence is 14 residues long. Germline V gene data show CDR1 as DFQATT and CDR2 as SNEGSKA (reference sequence). V was cut by 5 bases and J by 0 bases, with 12 bases left in between. CDR3 nucleotides: TGCAGTGCTGTCTCCCGGTCTAGCACAGATACGCAGTATTTT. It is translated as CSAVSRSSTDTQYF.

This clonotype was detected ten times or more. The gene calls are TRBV6-1 and TRBJ2-3; D ambiguous. The CDR3 has 13 amino acids. V lost 8 bases and J lost 5, with 14 bases in between. Germline CDR1 is MNHNS and CDR2 is SASEGT. CDR3 amino acids: CASSDLPLDTQYF. The CDR3 nucleotides are TGTGCCAGCTCGGATTTACCCCTAGATACGCAGTATTTT.

The CDR3 spells CSVQASGANVLTF. As DNA, the CDR3 is TGCAGCGTGCAGGCCTCTGGGGCCAACGTCCTGACTTTC. This chain connects TRBV29-1 to TRBJ2-6; D is unresolved. Per germline, CDR1 SQVTM and CDR2 ANQGSEA. The CDR3 is 13 amino acids. Trimming shortened V by 6 bases and J by 0 bases, and 6 bases separated the two germline ends.

This clonotype showed up many times. This chain connects TRBV2 to TRBJ1-1, with D uncertain. The length of the CDR3 is 14 residues. The V gene lost 4 bases and the J gene lost 0 bases, with 9 bases spanning the gap. Germline V gene sequence: CDR1 SNHLY, CDR2 FYNNEI. CDR3 sequence reads: CASSVGLMNTEAFF. Here the CDR3 DNA reads TGTGCCAGCAGTGTTGGGCTCATGAACACTGAAGCTTTCTTT.

The chain uses TRBV12-3 or TRBV12-4 and TRBJ2-2, with 10 bases fitting TRBD2. The CDR3 consists of 15 residues. The trim removed 2 bases at V and 6 bases at J, leaving 3 bases unmatched. In DNA form, the CDR3 reads TGTGCCAGCAGTTTATCGAGCGGGAGGGCCGGGGAGCTGTTTTTT. This translates into CASSLSSGRAGELFF.

This clonotype has at least ten counts. This sequence joins TRBV19 and TRBJ2-1; 9 nucleotides agree with TRBD2. With V trimmed by 3 bases and J by 5 bases, 5 bases remained unmatched. Per germline, CDR1 LNHDA and CDR2 SQIVND (reference sequence). CDR3 length: 15 residues. This CDR3 reads CASSILAGPNNEQFF. The CDR3 DNA reads TGTGCCAGTAGTATTCTAGCGGGACCTAACAATGAGCAGTTCTTC.

Ten or more counts support this clonotype. The chain employs TRBV10-3 and TRBJ2-7; TRBD2 agrees at 11 bases. CDR1 is ENHRY and CDR2 is SYGVKD in the germline V gene. This CDR3 spans 18 amino acids. With V trimmed by 6 bases and J by 4 bases, 17 bases remained unmatched. The CDR3 spells CAISDPGTSGRRGYEQYV. CDR3 DNA sequence: TGTGCCATCAGCGACCCCGGCACTAGCGGGAGAAGAGGTTACGAGCAGTACGTC.

The chain links TRBV6-1 to TRBJ2-1; D not resolved. The CDR3 is 17 amino acids. The V end lost 5 bases, the J end lost 5 bases, and 22 bases lay between the germline ends. Germline-derived CDR1 and CDR2 are MNHNS and SASEGT. The CDR3 protein is CASSLSLDTRLDNEQFF. Here the CDR3 DNA reads TGTGCCAGCAGTTTATCCCTAGACACCCGTTTGGACAATGAGCAGTTCTTC.

This clonotype has at least ten counts. V gene TRBV11-3 combines with J gene TRBJ1-3; D is undetermined. V was trimmed by 4 bases and J by 2 bases, leaving 6 bases between them. Per the germline V gene, CDR1 is SGHNT and CDR2 is YENEEA. This CDR3 region has 13 residues. Here the CDR3 DNA reads TGTGCCAGCAGCTCGGCCCCTGGAAACACCATATATTTT. Amino acids: CASSSAPGNTIYF.

This clonotype was observed a handful of times. This may stem from a read error, because a much larger clone lies one nucleotide away. The rearrangement joins TRBV11-1 to TRBJ1-2; D remains ambiguous. The CDR3 consists of 13 residues. Germline V CDR1 and CDR2: SGHAT, FQDESV (reference sequence). The CDR3 loop is CTSSTGSLYGYTF. Written as DNA, the CDR3 is TGTACCAGCAGCACCGGGTCTCTCTATGGCTACACCTTC.

This clonotype was counted many times. The J gene is TRBJ1-6, the V gene TRBV20-1; TRBD1 aligns across 9 bases. Germline V CDR1 and CDR2: DFQATT, SNEGSKA (reference sequence). The CDR3 totals 16 residues. V trimming: 5 bases; J trimming: 0 bases; junction bases outside the gene matches: 5. The CDR3: CSALRQGDSYNSPLHF. The CDR3 bases are TGCAGTGCTCTGAGACAGGGGGACTCCTATAATTCACCCCTCCACTTT.

The genes are TRBV7-8 and TRBJ2-1; D remains unclear. Germline V gene lookup returns CDR1 SGHVS and CDR2 FQNEAQ. Between the trimmed V and J ends, which lost 1 base and 5 bases, there was a span of 12 bases. CDR3 size: 15 residues. CDR3 loop: CASSLGVSTNNEQFF. The CDR3 DNA is TGTGCCAGCAGCTTAGGGGTCTCTACTAACAATGAGCAGTTCTTC.

This chain connects TRBV6-1 to TRBJ1-2, with D perhaps matching TRBD1 (6 bases). Looked up from germline, CDR1 is MNHNS and CDR2 is SASEGT. Trimming shortened V by 7 bases and J by 8 bases, and 17 bases separated the two germline ends. The CDR3 sequence is 13 residues long. CDR3 sequence reads: CASTLLGGHGYTF. In DNA form, the CDR3 reads TGTGCCAGCACTCTCTTGGGGGGGCACGGCTACACCTTC.

At least ten counts were recorded for this clonotype. The chain uses TRBV2 and TRBJ1-2; D possibly corresponds to TRBD1 (6 bases). The germline V and J ends were trimmed by 1 base and 1 base, with 10 bases remaining between them. Germline-derived CDR1 and CDR2 are SNHLY and FYNNEI. This CDR3 is 15 amino acids long. CDR3 amino acids: CASSEEAGDNYGYTF. In DNA form, the CDR3 reads TGTGCCAGCAGTGAAGAGGCAGGGGATAACTATGGCTACACCTTC.

This clonotype was seen a handful of times. The chain combines TRBV6-2 or TRBV6-3 with TRBJ1-1, with D perhaps matching TRBD1 (5 bases). Germline values: CDR1 MNHEY, CDR2 SVGEGT. The CDR3 consists of 15 residues. The V end was cut by 5 bases, the J end by 0 bases, with 13 bases between. The CDR3 DNA is TGTGCCAGCAGTAATATATACAGGATGAACACTGAAGCTTTCTTT. Amino acid sequence: CASSNIYRMNTEAFF.

This sequence joins TRBV25-1 and TRBJ2-1; 9 positions agree with TRBD2. Trimming took 1 base from V and 4 from J; bases not matched to a gene: 2. Germline V lookup: CDR1 MGHDK, CDR2 SYGVNS. CDR3 size: 15 residues. Here the CDR3 DNA reads TGTGCCAGCAGTGAATCGACTAGCGGATACAATGAGCAGTTCTTC. Translated: CASSESTSGYNEQFF.

In its sample, this clonotype was seen many times. This chain joins TRBV29-1 and TRBJ2-2; 7 bases align to TRBD2. This CDR3 comprises 15 residues. Germline V gives CDR1 SQVTM, CDR2 ANQGSEA. V trimming: 3 bases; J trimming: 0 bases; junction bases outside the gene matches: 4. CDR3 in DNA: TGCAGCGTTGACGGGGGGACTACGAACACCGGGGAGCTGTTTTTT. It encodes CSVDGGTTNTGELFF.

This clonotype was seen many times. The chain is built from TRBV13 and TRBJ2-7; TRBD1 matches at 9 bases. This CDR3 spans 14 amino acids. The germline V gene has CDR1 PRHDT and CDR2 FYEKMQ (reference sequence). Trimming cost V 4 bases and J 1 base; bases outside gene matches: 2. The CDR3 spells CASSSTGGSYEQYV. CDR3 DNA: TGTGCCAGCAGCTCGACAGGGGGGTCCTACGAGCAGTACGTC.